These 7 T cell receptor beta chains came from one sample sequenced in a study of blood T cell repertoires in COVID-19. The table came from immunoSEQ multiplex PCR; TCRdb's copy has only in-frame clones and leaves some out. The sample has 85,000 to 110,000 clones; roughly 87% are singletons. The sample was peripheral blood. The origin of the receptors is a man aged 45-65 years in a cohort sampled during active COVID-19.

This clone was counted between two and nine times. The CDR3 bases are TGTGCCAGTAGTGGACAGGGACTCTACGAGCAGTACTTC. This codes for CASSGQGLYEQYF. This chain links TRBV19 with TRBJ2-7; 8 positions match TRBD1. The V gene's germline CDR1 is LNHDA and CDR2 SQIVND (reference sequence). The CDR3 length is 13 residues. Losses at the gene ends were 5 bases for V and 3 bases for J; bases not matched to a gene: 3.

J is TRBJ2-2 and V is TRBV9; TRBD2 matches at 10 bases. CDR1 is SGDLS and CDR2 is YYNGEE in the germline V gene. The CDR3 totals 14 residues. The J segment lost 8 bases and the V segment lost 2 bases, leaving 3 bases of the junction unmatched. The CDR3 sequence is CASSVSGGAGELFF. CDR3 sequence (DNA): TGTGCCAGCAGCGTCAGCGGGGGGGCTGGGGAGCTGTTTTTT.

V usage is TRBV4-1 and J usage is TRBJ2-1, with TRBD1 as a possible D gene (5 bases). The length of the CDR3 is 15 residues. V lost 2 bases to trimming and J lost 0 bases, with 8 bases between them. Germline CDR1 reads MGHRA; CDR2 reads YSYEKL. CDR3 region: CASSQTGSSYNEQFF. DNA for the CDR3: TGCGCCAGCAGCCAAACAGGCAGCTCCTACAATGAGCAGTTCTTC.

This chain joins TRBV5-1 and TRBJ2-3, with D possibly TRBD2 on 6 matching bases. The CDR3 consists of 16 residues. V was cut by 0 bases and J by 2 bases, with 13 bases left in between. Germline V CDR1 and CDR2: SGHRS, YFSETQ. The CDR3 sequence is CASSLGGSGVTDTQYF. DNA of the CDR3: TGCGCCAGCAGCTTGGGCGGTAGCGGAGTCACAGATACGCAGTATTTT.

The CDR3: CASSPLLANYNEQFF. CDR3 in DNA: TGTGCCAGCTCACCACTATTAGCCAACTACAATGAGCAGTTCTTC. V is TRBV18 and J is TRBJ2-1; D not certain. V gave up 1 base and J gave up 3 bases, with 10 bases separating them. CDR1 KGHSH and CDR2 LQKENI come from the germline V gene. The CDR3 has 15 residues.

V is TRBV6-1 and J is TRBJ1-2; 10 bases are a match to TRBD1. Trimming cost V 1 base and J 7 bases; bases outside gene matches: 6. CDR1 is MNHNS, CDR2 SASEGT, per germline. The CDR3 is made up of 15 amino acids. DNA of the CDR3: TGTGCCAGCAGTGAAGGGACAGGGGGTTATTTTGGCTACACCTTC. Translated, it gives CASSEGTGGYFGYTF.

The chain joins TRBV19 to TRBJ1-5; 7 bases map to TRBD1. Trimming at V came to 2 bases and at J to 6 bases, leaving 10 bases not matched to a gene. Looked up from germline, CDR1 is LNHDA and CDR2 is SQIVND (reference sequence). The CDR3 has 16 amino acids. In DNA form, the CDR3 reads TGTGCCAGTAGTATACCCTATAGGGGGCGTAGTCAGCCCCAGCATTTT. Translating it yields CASSIPYRGRSQPQHF.